Listed below are T cell receptor beta chains from one sample, sequenced in a study of cytomegalovirus exposure and HLA in healthy donors. Here immunoSEQ multiplex PCR was the method, and the copy in TCRdb shows in-frame clones only, minus some. This sample has more than 95,000 clones, with 60% to 85% found just once. The sample consisted of PBMCs. The receptors come from a man in his fifties or sixties in good health and CMV-seropositive. Each CDR3 is given with its conserved first and last residue. The D gene is left open where the match is weak. A clone size is listed for some rows: how often the clone was seen (once, few, many), or a class if it is expanded.

D gene,clone size,J gene,V gene,CDR3 protein,CDR3 DNA
.,once,TRBJ1-2,TRBV7-9,CSSSPPGGMNYGYTF,TGTTCCAGCAGCCCCCCCGGGGGGATGAACTATGGCTACACCTTC
TRBD1,.,TRBJ1-5,TRBV10-2,CASSLGQGRQPQHF,TGCGCCAGCAGCCTAGGACAGGGGAGGCAGCCCCAGCATTTT
TRBD2,.,TRBJ2-1,TRBV2,CASSETSIGYNEQFF,TGTGCCAGCAGTGAGACTAGCATTGGCTACAATGAGCAGTTCTTC
.,.,TRBJ2-5,TRBV2,CASSMDTGRETQYF,TGTGCCAGCAGTATGGACACCGGTAGGGAGACCCAGTACTTC
TRBD2,.,TRBJ2-1,TRBV30,CAWSRTAGGPRNEQFF,TGTGCCTGGAGTCGAACGGCGGGGGGCCCTCGGAATGAGCAGTTCTTC
TRBD1,.,TRBJ1-1,TRBV18,CASSNRQGRTEAFF,TGTGCCAGCTCAAACCGACAGGGGCGCACTGAAGCTTTCTTT
.,.,TRBJ2-1,TRBV5-1,CASSSMRSNEQFF,TGCGCCAGCAGCTCGATGCGGTCCAATGAGCAGTTCTTC
.,.,TRBJ2-1,TRBV11-2,CASRRDFSYNEQFF,TGTGCCAGCAGAAGGGACTTCTCCTACAATGAGCAGTTCTTC
.,.,TRBJ2-1,TRBV7-9,CASSQPRQASSYNEQFF,TGTGCCAGCAGCCAACCGAGACAGGCCAGCTCCTACAATGAGCAGTTCTTC
TRBD1,.,TRBJ2-7,TRBV5-1,CASSLAGQEYYEQYF,TGCGCCAGCAGCTTGGCCGGACAGGAGTATTACGAGCAGTACTTC
TRBD1,.,TRBJ1-2,TRBV18,CASSPDRGRYGYTF,TGTGCCAGCTCACCGGACAGGGGGCGTTATGGCTACACCTTC
.,.,TRBJ1-5,TRBV6-5,CASSRWGGGNQPQHF,TGTGCCAGCAGTAGATGGGGGGGCGGCAATCAGCCCCAGCATTTT
TRBD1,.,TRBJ1-3,TRBV6-6,CASSFTGTGNMDTIYF,TGTGCCAGCAGTTTCACCGGGACAGGGAATATGGACACCATATATTTT
.,.,TRBJ2-3,TRBV6-4,CASSDDGGSTDTQYF,TGTGCCAGCAGTGACGATGGGGGGAGCACAGATACGCAGTATTTT
TRBD2,.,TRBJ2-1,TRBV27,CASSSGTSGFYNEQFF,TGTGCCAGCAGTTCTGGGACTAGCGGGTTCTACAATGAGCAGTTCTTC
.,.,TRBJ2-2,TRBV23-1,CASSQSAGKPSNTGELFF,TGCGCCAGCAGTCAATCGGCAGGGAAGCCCTCGAACACCGGGGAGCTGTTTTTT
.,.,TRBJ2-1,TRBV7-9,CASSIDLNEQFF,TGTGCCAGCAGCATTGACTTGAATGAGCAGTTCTTC
TRBD1,few,TRBJ2-2,TRBV9,CASSVAGTGGSGELFF,TGTGCCAGCAGCGTAGCAGGGACAGGGGGCTCCGGGGAGCTGTTTTTT
.,few,TRBJ2-7,TRBV7-2,CASSPSIGLYEQYF,TGTGCCAGCAGCCCAAGCATTGGGCTATACGAGCAGTACTTC
TRBD2,.,TRBJ2-1,TRBV18,CASSTGLAGGYSSNEQFF,TGTGCCAGCTCCACAGGACTAGCGGGAGGGTACTCGAGTAATGAGCAGTTCTTC
TRBD1,.,TRBJ1-2,TRBV5-8,CASSQGTAEGEGYTF,TGTGCCAGCAGCCAAGGGACAGCAGAAGGGGAGGGCTACACCTTC
TRBD2,few,TRBJ2-3,TRBV7-3,CASSLTRLADTQYF,TGTGCCAGCAGCTTAACCCGACTAGCGGATACGCAGTATTTT
.,.,TRBJ1-3,TRBV11-2,CASSLDGGRGNTIYF,TGTGCCAGCAGCTTAGATGGGGGCCGTGGAAACACCATATATTTT
.,.,TRBJ1-5,TRBV5-6,CASSSRGAYSNQPQHF,TGTGCCAGCAGCTCCCGGGGGGCCTATAGCAATCAGCCCCAGCATTTT
TRBD2,.,TRBJ2-1,TRBV5-1,CASSPMARERYNEQFF,TGCGCCAGCAGCCCGATGGCGCGGGAGCGATACAATGAGCAGTTCTTC
.,.,TRBJ2-3,TRBV7-2,CASSRMSDTQYF,TGTGCCAGCAGCCGTATGTCCGATACGCAGTATTTT
.,.,TRBJ1-5,TRBV5-1,CASSLVGGGSLNQPQHF,TGCGCCAGCAGCTTGGTAGGGGGGGGCTCTCTCAATCAGCCCCAGCATTTT
TRBD1,.,TRBJ2-7,TRBV9,CASSVGTGGFYEQYF,TGTGCCAGCAGCGTAGGGACAGGCGGTTTTTACGAGCAGTACTTC
.,.,TRBJ2-5,TRBV27,CASSILGAQETQYF,TGTGCCAGCAGTATCCTGGGGGCGCAAGAGACCCAGTACTTC
TRBD2,.,TRBJ2-1,TRBV7-3,CASSLISTSGIYNEQFF,TGTGCCAGCAGCTTAATATCGACTAGCGGGATCTACAATGAGCAGTTCTTC
TRBD1,.,TRBJ1-4,TRBV7-8,CASSFQGVGEKLFF,TGTGCCAGCAGCTTTCAGGGGGTGGGCGAAAAACTGTTTTTT
TRBD2,once,TRBJ2-1,TRBV16,CASSQLTASGANNEQFF,TGTGCCAGCAGCCAATTAACCGCTAGCGGGGCAAACAATGAGCAGTTCTTC
TRBD2,.,TRBJ2-5,TRBV7-3,CASSPIAGGPLETQYF,TGTGCCAGCAGCCCGATAGCGGGAGGGCCTTTGGAGACCCAGTACTTC
.,.,TRBJ2-2,TRBV28,CASRLAEYTGELFF,TGTGCCAGCAGATTAGCGGAATACACCGGGGAGCTGTTTTTT
TRBD1,.,TRBJ1-2,TRBV29-1,CSAGEGQGYGYTF,TGCAGCGCCGGGGAGGGACAGGGTTATGGCTACACCTTC
.,.,TRBJ2-1,TRBV28,CASRNTTGRGLF,TGTGCCAGCAGGAACACTACGGGGCGGGGGCTCTTC
TRBD2,.,TRBJ2-7,TRBV27,CASSPWTSYEQYF,TGTGCCAGCAGTCCTTGGACTAGTTACGAGCAGTACTTC
.,.,TRBJ1-4,TRBV2,CASKRTPPEKLFF,TGTGCCAGCAAGCGGACCCCACCTGAAAAACTGTTTTTT
TRBD1,few,TRBJ2-7,TRBV29-1,CSVLTGKGNYEQYF,TGCAGCGTTCTGACAGGGAAGGGGAACTACGAGCAGTACTTC
.,.,TRBJ2-6,TRBV5-1,CASSLDLTSRVLTF,TGCGCCAGCAGCTTGGATCTGACCTCCAGGGTCCTGACTTTC
TRBD1,.,TRBJ1-3,TRBV5-1,CASSPGTGGGNTIYF,TGCGCCAGCAGCCCCGGGACAGGGGGTGGAAACACCATATATTTT
.,.,TRBJ1-2,TRBV2,CASSEFTANYGYTF,TGTGCCAGCAGTGAATTTACAGCTAACTATGGCTACACCTTC
TRBD1,once,TRBJ1-4,TRBV6-1,CASSDGQGGDEKLFF,TGTGCCAGCAGTGATGGACAGGGCGGGGATGAAAAACTGTTTTTT
.,.,TRBJ1-5,TRBV29-1,CSVQGQGQPQHF,TGCAGCGTTCAGGGGCAAGGGCAGCCCCAGCATTTT
.,.,TRBJ2-5,TRBV5-1,CASSPGQIQETQYF,TGCGCCAGCAGCCCAGGACAGATACAAGAGACCCAGTACTTC
.,.,TRBJ2-5,TRBV30,CAWSRRETQYF,TGTGCCTGGAGCCGGAGGGAGACCCAGTACTTC
.,once,TRBJ2-7,TRBV6-5,CANGPGSAEQYF,TGTGCCAACGGGCCCGGGAGTGCCGAGCAGTACTTC
TRBD1,.,TRBJ1-2,TRBV2,CASSDLGQPYGHTF,TGTGCCAGCAGCGACTTGGGACAGCCCTATGGCCACACCTTC
.,.,TRBJ2-5,TRBV5-8,CASSLLVSGETQYF,TGTGCCAGCAGCTTGCTTGTGAGCGGTGAGACCCAGTACTTC
.,.,TRBJ1-2,TRBV7-3,CASSLSSGEELNYGYTF,TGTGCCAGCAGCTTAAGCTCCGGGGAGGAGCTTAACTATGGCTACACCTTC
.,.,TRBJ1-1,TRBV7-2,CASSATGNTEAFF,TGTGCCAGCAGCGCGACAGGGAACACTGAAGCTTTCTTT